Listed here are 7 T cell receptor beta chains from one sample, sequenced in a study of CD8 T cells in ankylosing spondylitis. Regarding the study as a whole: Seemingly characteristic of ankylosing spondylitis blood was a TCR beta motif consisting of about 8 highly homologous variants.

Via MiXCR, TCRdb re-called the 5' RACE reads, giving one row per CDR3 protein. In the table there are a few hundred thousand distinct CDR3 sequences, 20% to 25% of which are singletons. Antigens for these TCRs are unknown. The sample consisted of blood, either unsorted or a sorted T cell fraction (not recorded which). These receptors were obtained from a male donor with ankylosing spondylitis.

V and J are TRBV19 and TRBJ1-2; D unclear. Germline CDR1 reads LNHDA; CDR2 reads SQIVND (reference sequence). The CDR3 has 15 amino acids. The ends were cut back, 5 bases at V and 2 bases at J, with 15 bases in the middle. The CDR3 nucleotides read TGTGCCAGTAGTCCGGGCCAGAGATCGAACTATGGCTACACCTTC. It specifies CASSPGQRSNYGYTF.

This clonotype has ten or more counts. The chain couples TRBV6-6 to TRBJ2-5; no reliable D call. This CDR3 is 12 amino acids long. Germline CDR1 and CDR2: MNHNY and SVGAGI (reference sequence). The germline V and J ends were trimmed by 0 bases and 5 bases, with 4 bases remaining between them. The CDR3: CASSYSRETQYF. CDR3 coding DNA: TGTGCCAGCAGTTACTCAAGGGAGACCCAGTACTTC.

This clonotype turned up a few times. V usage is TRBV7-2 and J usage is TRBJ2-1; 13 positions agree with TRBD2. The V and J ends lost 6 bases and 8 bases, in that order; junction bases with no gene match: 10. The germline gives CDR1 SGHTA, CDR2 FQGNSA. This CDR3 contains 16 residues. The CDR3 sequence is CASSFNGLAGVHEQFF. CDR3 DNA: TGTGCCAGCAGTTTCAACGGACTAGCGGGAGTCCATGAGCAGTTCTTC.

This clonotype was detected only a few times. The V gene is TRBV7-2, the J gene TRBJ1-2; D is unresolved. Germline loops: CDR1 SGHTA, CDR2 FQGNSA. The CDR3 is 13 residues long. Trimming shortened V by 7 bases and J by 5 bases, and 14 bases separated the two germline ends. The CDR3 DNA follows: TGTGCCAGCACCCCTCGGGGTGGATATGGCTACACCTTC. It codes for CASTPRGGYGYTF.

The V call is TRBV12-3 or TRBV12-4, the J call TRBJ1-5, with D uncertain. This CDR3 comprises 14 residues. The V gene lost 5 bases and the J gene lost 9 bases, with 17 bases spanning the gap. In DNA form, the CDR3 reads TGTGCCAGCAGTACCGACCGTCACAGTAGGCCCCAGCATTTT. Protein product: CASSTDRHSRPQHF.

CDR3 protein: CASSPDPGGQPQHF. In nucleotides, the CDR3 is TGTGCCAGCTCACCGGACCCAGGGGGTCAGCCCCAGCATTTT. This chain joins TRBV18 and TRBJ1-5; 7 positions match TRBD1. The CDR3 contains 14 residues. Looked up from germline, CDR1 is KGHSH and CDR2 is LQKENI. The V gene end was trimmed by 3 bases and the J gene end by 6 bases; junction bases not matched to a gene: 5.

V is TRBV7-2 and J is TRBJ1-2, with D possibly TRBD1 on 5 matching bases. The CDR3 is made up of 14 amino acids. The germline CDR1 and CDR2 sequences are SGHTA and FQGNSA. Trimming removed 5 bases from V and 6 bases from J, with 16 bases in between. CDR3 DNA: TGTGCCAGCAGCCCCTACAGGACCGCTGATGGCTACACCTTC. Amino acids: CASSPYRTADGYTF.